This TCR beta chain is drawn from a study of CD8+ T cells in alopecia areata. General study points: Relative to normal scalp, lesional scalp, especially alopecia totalis/universalis, showed higher clonality. Uncertain still, given a single nonresponder, is whether baseline CD8+ expansion links to response.

In the case of this clone: No antigen is known for it.

V gave up 4 bases and J gave up 0 bases, with 13 bases separating them. Germline V gene sequence: CDR1 SGDLS, CDR2 YYNGEE. The CDR3 is 15 amino acids. Specified treatment: oral pan-JAK inhibitor, 5-10 mg twice daily. Those with alopecia areata gave lesional scalp punch biopsies and peripheral blood. Extracted RNA was reverse transcribed into cDNA, the sequencing template. Measured with immunoSEQ multiplex PCR; TCRdb has only the in-frame clones, and not every one. The data show 200,000 to 250,000 clones, roughly two fifths seen once. This specimen consisted of CD4+ T cells sorted from blood, obtained at approximately week 30, from a patient treated with tofacitinib. The chain combines TRBV9 with TRBJ1-2; no clear D. This sequence originates from a human donor with alopecia areata. The DNA for the CDR3 is TGTGCCAGCAGCCTTAACCCCAACTCTAACTATGGCTACACCTTC. It yields the protein CASSLNPNSNYGYTF.